These 29 T cell receptor beta chains were all obtained from the same sample, sequenced in a study of blood T cell repertoires in COVID-19. The table came from immunoSEQ multiplex PCR; TCRdb's copy has only in-frame clones and leaves some out. The sample includes about 81,000 clones, 75% to 90% of them seen just once. Input material: peripheral blood. The source is a man aged 70-80 years with active or convalescent COVID-19.

The rearrangement joins TRBV6-2 or TRBV6-3 to TRBJ1-1, with 7 positions matching TRBD1. Germline CDR1 reads MNHEY; CDR2 reads SVGEGT. The J segment lost 4 bases and the V segment lost 0 bases, leaving 2 bases of the junction unmatched. The CDR3 has 14 amino acids. The DNA of the CDR3 is TGTGCCAGCAGTTACTCGACAGGGACCACTGAAGCTTTCTTT. As protein: CASSYSTGTTEAFF.

The rearrangement joins TRBV7-9 to TRBJ1-6; TRBD1 is a possible D gene (6 bases). CDR3 length: 14 residues. Germline V gene sequence: CDR1 SEHNR, CDR2 FQNEAQ (reference sequence). The V end was cut by 4 bases, the J end by 8 bases, with 12 bases between. CDR3 sequence: CASSSTGWDSPLHF. The CDR3 region has the DNA TGTGCCAGCAGCTCCACAGGGTGGGATTCACCCCTCCACTTT.

V and J are TRBV12-3 or TRBV12-4 and TRBJ1-2; D remains ambiguous. Between the trimmed V and J ends, which lost 1 base and 7 bases, there was a span of 10 bases. The CDR3 length is 13 residues. CDR3 sequence (DNA): TGTGCCAGCAGTTTAGTCGGAGTGAGTGGCTACACCTTC. This encodes CASSLVGVSGYTF.

The J gene is TRBJ2-3, the V gene TRBV10-3, with 11 bases aligning to TRBD2. V was pared by 6 bases and J by 3 bases, with 5 bases of the junction left unmatched. The CDR3 contains 15 residues. Germline loops: CDR1 ENHRY, CDR2 SYGVKD. The CDR3 here is CAIRRASGGTDTQYF. CDR3 bases: TGTGCCATCAGGAGGGCTAGCGGGGGGACAGATACGCAGTATTTT.

The chain has TRBV19 and TRBJ2-3; D is ambiguous. The ends were cut back, 7 bases at V and 5 bases at J, with 7 bases in the middle. Looked up from germline, CDR1 is LNHDA and CDR2 is SQIVND (reference sequence). The CDR3 covers 11 residues. The CDR3 loop reads CASTMRDTQYF. The CDR3 DNA is TGTGCCAGTACAATGAGAGATACGCAGTATTTT.

The J gene is TRBJ2-3, the V gene TRBV7-2, with TRBD2 matching over 7 bases. This CDR3 region has 17 residues. V lost 1 base, J lost 2 bases, and 9 bases stayed unmatched. The germline CDR1 and CDR2 sequences are SGHTA and FQGNSA. DNA for the CDR3: TGTGCCAGCAGCTTAGGTCTGAGCGGGGCGAACACAGATACGCAGTATTTT. Amino acids: CASSLGLSGANTDTQYF.

The chain couples TRBV7-6 to TRBJ2-6; D is unclear. Germline CDR1 is SGHVS and CDR2 is FNYEAQ. The ends were cut back, 3 bases at V and 0 bases at J, with 3 bases in the middle. The CDR3 covers 14 residues. The CDR3 sequence: CASSLASGANVLTF. The DNA of the CDR3 is TGTGCCAGCAGCTTGGCCTCTGGGGCCAACGTCCTGACTTTC.

This chain links TRBV18 with TRBJ2-7; D possibly corresponds to TRBD1 (6 bases). This CDR3 has 14 residues. In germline, CDR1 is KGHSH, CDR2 LQKENI. V lost 4 bases to trimming and J lost 4 bases, with 14 bases between them. Written as DNA, the CDR3 is TGTGCCAGCTCACAAAACAGGGTTGGGTACGAGCAGTACTTC. Its protein product is CASSQNRVGYEQYF.

The table lists this clone with a count of one. The chain uses TRBV4-3 and TRBJ2-1; TRBD2 matches 10 bases. CDR3 length: 15 residues. Per the germline V gene, CDR1 is LGHNA and CDR2 is YSLEER. Unmatched junction bases numbered 0, after V lost 1 base and J lost 3 bases. The chain's CDR3 is CASSQGTSGYNEQFF. The DNA of the CDR3 is TGCGCCAGCAGCCAAGGGACTAGCGGCTACAATGAGCAGTTCTTC.

This clone was observed a handful of times. The chain employs TRBV5-1 and TRBJ2-5, with D perhaps matching TRBD2 (6 bases). Germline assignment: CDR1 SGHRS and CDR2 YFSETQ. Trimming shortened V by 6 bases and J by 4 bases, and 19 bases separated the two germline ends. The CDR3 extends over 15 amino acids. The CDR3 spells CASKTSGTRGETQYF. The CDR3 coding sequence is TGCGCCAGCAAAACCTCAGGGACTCGAGGAGAGACCCAGTACTTC.

The CDR3 spells CASSSPVGSREVTEAFF. In DNA, the CDR3 is TGCGCCAGCAGCTCCCCCGTCGGGTCCCGGGAGGTTACTGAAGCTTTCTTT. The chain combines TRBV5-1 with TRBJ1-1; no firm D call. There are 17 residues in the CDR3. Per the germline V gene, CDR1 is SGHRS and CDR2 is YFSETQ. V shed 3 bases and J shed 5 bases, with 23 bases lying between them.

The J gene is TRBJ2-1, the V gene TRBV6-5, with 9 bases matching TRBD2. Germline V gene sequence: CDR1 MNHEY, CDR2 SVGAGI. The trim removed 11 bases at V and 7 bases at J, leaving 15 bases unmatched. The CDR3 is 15 residues long. For the CDR3, the DNA is TGTGCCGTCAAGGGAGGTGCGGGGGGGTATAATGAGCAGTTCTTC. This encodes CAVKGGAGGYNEQFF.

The chain joins TRBV9 to TRBJ2-3; D is possibly TRBD2 (6 bases). The germline V gene has CDR1 SGDLS and CDR2 YYNGEE. This CDR3 spans 17 amino acids. Trimming took 4 bases from V and 0 from J, leaving 18 bases between them. CDR3 protein: CASSTSSRGASTDTQYF. CDR3 DNA sequence: TGTGCCAGCAGCACCAGTTCGCGCGGGGCTAGCACAGATACGCAGTATTTT.

This clone was seen a single time. The chain is built from TRBV28 and TRBJ2-2; D ambiguous. Per the germline V gene, CDR1 is MDHEN and CDR2 is SYDVKM. The CDR3 is 12 residues long. V was trimmed by 6 bases and J by 8 bases, leaving 10 bases between them. Written as DNA, the CDR3 is TGTGCCAGCAGACTCGAAGAGGGGGAGCTGTTTTTT. This codes for CASRLEEGELFF.

V and J are TRBV28 and TRBJ2-1, with 7 nucleotides matching TRBD2. The CDR3 length is 16 residues. Germline V gene sequence: CDR1 MDHEN, CDR2 SYDVKM. The V segment lost 7 bases and the J segment 6 bases; nucleotides outside the gene matches: 15. The CDR3 is CASNKRRLAVSNEQFF. The CDR3 nucleotides read TGTGCCAGCAACAAGAGGAGGCTAGCGGTCTCCAATGAGCAGTTCTTC.

V is TRBV30 and J is TRBJ1-3, with no clear D. The CDR3 totals 13 residues. The germline gives CDR1 GTSNPN, CDR2 SVGIG (reference sequence). Trimming removed 0 bases from V and 1 base from J, with 4 bases in between. The CDR3 DNA follows: TGTGCCTGGAGTGTACAGTCTGGAAACACCATATATTTT. It yields the protein CAWSVQSGNTIYF.

In its sample, this clone was seen once. The chain links TRBV13 to TRBJ2-1, with 8 bases fitting TRBD2. With 3 bases clipped from V and 4 bases from J, the junction kept 8 bases outside the gene matches. This CDR3 region has 16 residues. Germline loops: CDR1 PRHDT, CDR2 FYEKMQ (reference sequence). This chain's CDR3 is CASSFSLAGQYNEQFF. The CDR3 DNA sequence: TGTGCCAGCAGCTTCAGCCTAGCGGGCCAATACAATGAGCAGTTCTTC.

The chain is built from TRBV30 and TRBJ1-6, with 10 positions matching TRBD1. This CDR3 has 17 amino acids. Germline V CDR1 and CDR2: GTSNPN, SVGIG (reference sequence). J lost 10 bases, V lost 5 bases, and 17 bases had no gene match. The CDR3 protein is CAWSGQGTDAGRSPLHF. The CDR3 nucleotides read TGTGCCTGGTCGGGACAGGGGACCGATGCAGGCCGGTCACCCCTCCACTTT.

As to this clone: At one boundary the junction diverges from the germline segment, which might be a read error. V gene TRBV5-5 combines with J gene TRBJ1-5; possibly TRBD1 for D (6 bases). There are 15 residues in the CDR3. Germline loops: CDR1 SGHKS, CDR2 YYEKEE (reference sequence). CDR3 DNA sequence: TGTGCCAGCAGCTCCGGACAGTATAGCATTCAGCCCCAGCATTTT. Translating it yields CASSSGQYSIQPQHF.

The V and J genes are TRBV6-5 and TRBJ1-2, with unresolved D. From germline, CDR1 is MNHEY and CDR2 SVGAGI. Trimming shortened V by 2 bases and J by 7 bases, and 11 bases separated the two germline ends. This CDR3 is built from 13 residues. The CDR3, as DNA: TGTGCCAGCAGTTACGCCAATTCCGGTGGCTACACCTTC. Protein sequence: CASSYANSGGYTF.

The rearrangement uses TRBV18 and TRBJ1-5, with D possibly matching TRBD1 (5 bases). The V end lost 1 base, the J end lost 0 bases, and 10 bases lay between the germline ends. Per the germline V gene, CDR1 is KGHSH and CDR2 is LQKENI. This CDR3 comprises 16 residues. The CDR3 bases are TGTGCCAGCTCACCACAGGCAGGGAATAGCAATCAGCCCCAGCATTTT. This gives the protein CASSPQAGNSNQPQHF. The full variable domain, its missing parts supplied by reference TRBV18 and TRBJ1-5, is NAGVMQNPRHLVRRRGQEARLRCSPMKGHSHVYWYRQLPEEGLKFMVYLQKENIIDESGMPKERFSAEFPKEGPSILRIQQVVRGDSAAYFCASSPQAGNSNQPQHFGDGTRLSIL.

The chain couples TRBV28 to TRBJ1-4; tentative D call: TRBD1 (6 bases). The CDR3 contains 14 residues. V was clipped by 5 bases and J by 8 bases, with 15 bases between them. CDR1 and CDR2 (germline): MDHEN, SYDVKM. CDR3 bases: TGTGCCAGCAGTATCATTCCTCAGGGGGAAAAACTGTTTTTT. Amino acids: CASSIIPQGEKLFF.

The chain carries TRBV4-1 and TRBJ1-2, with 9 bases matching TRBD1. With 0 bases clipped from V and 4 bases from J, the junction kept 3 bases outside the gene matches. The CDR3 runs 15 residues. Germline V gene data show CDR1 as MGHRA and CDR2 as YSYEKL. CDR3 protein: CASSQEDRGGYGYTF. For the CDR3, the DNA is TGCGCCAGCAGCCAAGAGGACAGGGGAGGCTATGGCTACACCTTC.

This rearrangement joins TRBV7-2 to TRBJ1-2; TRBD1 aligns across 7 bases. There are 13 residues in the CDR3. The V gene's germline CDR1 is SGHTA and CDR2 FQGNSA. J gave up 2 bases and V 5 bases, and 2 bases lay outside the gene matches. Here the CDR3 reads CASSPTGNYGYTF. The CDR3 DNA follows: TGTGCCAGCAGCCCGACAGGGAACTATGGCTACACCTTC.

This sequence joins TRBV5-4 and TRBJ2-3, with D possibly matching TRBD2 (5 bases). Germline CDR1 SGHNT, CDR2 YYREEE (reference sequence). Between the trimmed V and J ends, which lost 3 bases and 3 bases, there was a span of 14 bases. The CDR3 runs 15 residues. CDR3 residues: CASSSGLAETDTQYF. DNA for the CDR3: TGTGCCAGCAGCTCAGGACTCGCGGAAACAGATACGCAGTATTTT.

This clone was recorded only once. The V and J genes are TRBV10-3 and TRBJ2-7, with no clear D. V lost 0 bases and J lost 3, with 9 bases in between. The CDR3 is made up of 14 amino acids. CDR1 and CDR2 from the germline V gene are ENHRY and SYGVKD. CDR3 protein: CAISESYTHYEQYF. CDR3 nucleotide sequence: TGTGCCATCAGTGAGTCGTACACGCACTACGAGCAGTACTTC.

The V and J genes are TRBV2 and TRBJ2-5, with 10 bases matching TRBD1. The CDR3 length is 13 residues. V was clipped by 6 bases and J by 3 bases; unmatched bases: 1. Looked up from germline, CDR1 is SNHLY and CDR2 is FYNNEI. The CDR3 nucleotides read TGTGCCAGCAGGGGGACAGGGGAAGAGACCCAGTACTTC. It translates to CASRGTGEETQYF.

The chain combines TRBV19 with TRBJ1-1, with a tentative D call TRBD1 (5 bases). This CDR3 spans 18 amino acids. The germline V and J ends were trimmed by 1 base and 5 bases, with 23 bases remaining between them. CDR1 and CDR2 from the germline V gene are LNHDA and SQIVND (reference sequence). The CDR3 protein is CASSIGSGTGGIRTEAFF. DNA for the CDR3: TGTGCCAGTAGTATAGGTTCCGGGACGGGGGGGATTAGAACTGAAGCTTTCTTT. The whole variable domain, remainder taken from reference TRBV19 and TRBJ1-1, is DGGITQSPKYLFRKEGQNVTLSCEQNLNHDAMYWYRQDPGQGLRLIYYSQIVNDFQKGDIAEGYSVSREKKESFPLTVTSAQKNPTAFYLCASSIGSGTGGIRTEAFFGQGTRLTVV.

The chain links TRBV5-1 to TRBJ2-5; unclear D gene. V lost 1 base and J 2 bases, leaving 6 bases between the germline ends. The CDR3 spans 13 residues. Germline values: CDR1 SGHRS, CDR2 YFSETQ. The CDR3 here is CASSLSLQETQYF. The CDR3 DNA reads as TGCGCCAGCAGCTTGTCGCTACAAGAGACCCAGTACTTC.